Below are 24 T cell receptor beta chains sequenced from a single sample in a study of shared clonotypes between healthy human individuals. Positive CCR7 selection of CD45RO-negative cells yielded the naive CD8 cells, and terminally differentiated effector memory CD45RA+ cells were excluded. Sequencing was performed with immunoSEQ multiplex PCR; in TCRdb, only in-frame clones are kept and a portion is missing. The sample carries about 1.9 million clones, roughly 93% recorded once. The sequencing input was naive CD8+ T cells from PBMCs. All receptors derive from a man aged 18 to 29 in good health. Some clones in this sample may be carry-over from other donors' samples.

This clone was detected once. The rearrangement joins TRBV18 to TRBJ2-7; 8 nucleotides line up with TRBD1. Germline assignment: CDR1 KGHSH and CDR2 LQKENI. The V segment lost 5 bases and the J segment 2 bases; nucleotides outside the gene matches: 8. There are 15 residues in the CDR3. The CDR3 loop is CASSYTGGNTYEQYF. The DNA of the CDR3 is TGTGCCAGCTCATATACAGGGGGTAACACCTACGAGCAGTACTTC.

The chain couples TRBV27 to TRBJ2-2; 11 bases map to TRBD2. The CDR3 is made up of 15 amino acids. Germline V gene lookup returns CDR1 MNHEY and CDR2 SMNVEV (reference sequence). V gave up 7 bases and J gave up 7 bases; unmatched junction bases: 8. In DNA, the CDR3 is TGTGCCAGCATAGAACTAGCGGGAGCTGGCGGGGAGCTGTTTTTT. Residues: CASIELAGAGGELFF.

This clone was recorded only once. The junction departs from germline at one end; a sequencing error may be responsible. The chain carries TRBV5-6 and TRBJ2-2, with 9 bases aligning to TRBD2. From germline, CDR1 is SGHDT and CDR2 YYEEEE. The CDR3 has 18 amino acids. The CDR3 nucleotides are TGTGCCAGCAGCTCCTCACCTGGGACTAGCACCGAAAGGGGGGGGCTGTTTTTT. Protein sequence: CASSSSPGTSTERGGLFF.

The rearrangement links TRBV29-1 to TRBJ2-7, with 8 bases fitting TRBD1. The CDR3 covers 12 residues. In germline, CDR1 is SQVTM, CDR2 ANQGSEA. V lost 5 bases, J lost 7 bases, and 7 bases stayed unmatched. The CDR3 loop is CSVTGGLWEQYF. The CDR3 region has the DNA TGCAGCGTTACAGGGGGTCTTTGGGAGCAGTACTTC.

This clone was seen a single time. CDR3 residues: CASSPRTSGNGETQYF. CDR3 bases: TGTGCCAGCAGCCCCCGGACTAGCGGGAATGGCGAGACCCAGTACTTC. The chain links TRBV13 to TRBJ2-5, with TRBD2 matching 12 bases. The CDR3 totals 16 residues. The trim removed 5 bases at V and 5 bases at J, leaving 9 bases unmatched. Looked up from germline, CDR1 is PRHDT and CDR2 is FYEKMQ (reference sequence).

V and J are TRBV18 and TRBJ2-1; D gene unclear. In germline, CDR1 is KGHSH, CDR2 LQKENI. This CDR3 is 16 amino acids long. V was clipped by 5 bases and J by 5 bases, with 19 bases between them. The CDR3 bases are TGTGCCAGCTCAGTGGACCCCACCCCACCGGACAATGAGCAGTTCTTC. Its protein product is CASSVDPTPPDNEQFF.

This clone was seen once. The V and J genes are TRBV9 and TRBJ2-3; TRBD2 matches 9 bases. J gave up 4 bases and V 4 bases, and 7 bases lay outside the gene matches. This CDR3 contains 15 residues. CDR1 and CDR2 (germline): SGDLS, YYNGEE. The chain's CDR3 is CASSPWAGGSDTQYF. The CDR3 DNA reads TGTGCCAGCAGCCCCTGGGCGGGAGGGTCAGATACGCAGTATTTT.

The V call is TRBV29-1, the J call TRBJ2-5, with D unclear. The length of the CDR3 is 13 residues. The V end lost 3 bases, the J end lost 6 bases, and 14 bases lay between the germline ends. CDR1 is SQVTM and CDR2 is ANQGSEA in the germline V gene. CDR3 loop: CSVESPVWQTQYF. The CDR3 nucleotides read TGCAGCGTTGAGTCGCCAGTCTGGCAGACCCAGTACTTC. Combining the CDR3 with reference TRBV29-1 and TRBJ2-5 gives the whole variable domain SAVISQKPSRDICQRGTSLTIQCQVDSQVTMMFWYRQQPGQSLTLIATANQGSEATYESGFVIDKFPISRPNLTFSTLTVSNMSPEDSSIYLCSVESPVWQTQYFGPGTRLLVL.

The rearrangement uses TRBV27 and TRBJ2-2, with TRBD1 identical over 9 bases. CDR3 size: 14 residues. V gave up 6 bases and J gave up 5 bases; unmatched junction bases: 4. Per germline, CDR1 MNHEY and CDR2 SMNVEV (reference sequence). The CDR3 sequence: CASRQGAVTGELFF. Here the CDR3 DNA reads TGTGCCAGCAGACAGGGGGCAGTAACCGGGGAGCTGTTTTTT.

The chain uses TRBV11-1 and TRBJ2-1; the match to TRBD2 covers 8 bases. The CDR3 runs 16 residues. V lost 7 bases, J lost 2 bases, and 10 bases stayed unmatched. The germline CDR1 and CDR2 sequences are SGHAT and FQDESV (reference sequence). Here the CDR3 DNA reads TGTGCCAGCACCTCACGGGGGGGGTCCACCTACAATGAGCAGTTCTTC. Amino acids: CASTSRGGSTYNEQFF.

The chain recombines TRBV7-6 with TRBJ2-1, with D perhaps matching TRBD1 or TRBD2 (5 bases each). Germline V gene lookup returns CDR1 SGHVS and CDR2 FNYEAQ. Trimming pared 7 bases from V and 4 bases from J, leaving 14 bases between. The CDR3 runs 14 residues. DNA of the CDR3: TGTGCCAGCACCCCGGATTGGGGGTACAATGAGCAGTTCTTC. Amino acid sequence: CASTPDWGYNEQFF.

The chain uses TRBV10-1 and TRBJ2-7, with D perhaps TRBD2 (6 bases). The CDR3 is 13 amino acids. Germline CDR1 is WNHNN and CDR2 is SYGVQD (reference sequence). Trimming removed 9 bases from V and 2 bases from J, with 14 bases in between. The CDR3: CARIADNTYEQYF. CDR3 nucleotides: TGCGCCAGGATAGCGGATAATACCTACGAGCAGTACTTC.

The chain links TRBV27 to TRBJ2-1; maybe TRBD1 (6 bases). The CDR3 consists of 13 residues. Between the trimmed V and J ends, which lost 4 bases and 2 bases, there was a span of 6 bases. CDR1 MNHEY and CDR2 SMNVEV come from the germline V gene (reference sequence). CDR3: CASSWTAYNEQFF. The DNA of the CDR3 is TGTGCCAGCAGTTGGACAGCCTACAATGAGCAGTTCTTC.

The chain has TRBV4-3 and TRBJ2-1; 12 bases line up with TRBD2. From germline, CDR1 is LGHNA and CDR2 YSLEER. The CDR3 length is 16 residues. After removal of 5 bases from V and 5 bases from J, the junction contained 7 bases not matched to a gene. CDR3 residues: CASSVLAGGKDNEQFF. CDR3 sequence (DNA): TGCGCCAGCAGCGTACTAGCGGGAGGAAAAGACAATGAGCAGTTCTTC.

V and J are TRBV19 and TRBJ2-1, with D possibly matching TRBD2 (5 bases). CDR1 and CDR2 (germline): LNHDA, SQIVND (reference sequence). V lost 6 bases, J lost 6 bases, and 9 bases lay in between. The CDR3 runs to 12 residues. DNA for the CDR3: TGTGCCAGTAGCGGGATGGGCAATGAGCAGTTCTTC. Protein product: CASSGMGNEQFF. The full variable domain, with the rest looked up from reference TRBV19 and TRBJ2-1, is DGGITQSPKYLFRKEGQNVTLSCEQNLNHDAMYWYRQDPGQGLRLIYYSQIVNDFQKGDIAEGYSVSREKKESFPLTVTSAQKNPTAFYLCASSGMGNEQFFGPGTRLTVL.

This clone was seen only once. For the CDR3, the DNA is TGTGCCATCAGGGGGAACGACGGCACAGGCAACTATGGCTACACCTTC. Translating gives CAIRGNDGTGNYGYTF. This chain uses TRBV10-3 with TRBJ1-2, with D possibly matching TRBD1 (5 bases). Germline loops: CDR1 ENHRY, CDR2 SYGVKD. The CDR3 has 16 residues. Between the trimmed V and J ends, which lost 6 bases and 2 bases, there was a span of 19 bases.

CDR3 coding DNA: TGTGCCAGCAGTTTTCACCTACAAGTGACAGGGTATAGCTATGGCTACACCTTC. Residues: CASSFHLQVTGYSYGYTF. The chain uses TRBV7-9 and TRBJ1-2, with 7 bases aligning to TRBD1. CDR3 size: 18 residues. V lost 6 bases to trimming and J lost 4 bases; unmatched junction nucleotides: 20. The V gene's germline CDR1 is SEHNR and CDR2 FQNEAQ (reference sequence).

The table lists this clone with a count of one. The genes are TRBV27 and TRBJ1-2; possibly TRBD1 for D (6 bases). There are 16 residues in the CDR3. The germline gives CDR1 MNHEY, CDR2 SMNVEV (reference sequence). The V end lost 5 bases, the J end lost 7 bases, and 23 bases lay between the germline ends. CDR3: CASSPVTRGGLVGYTF. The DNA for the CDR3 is TGTGCCAGCAGTCCAGTTACAAGGGGGGGGCTAGTTGGCTACACCTTC.

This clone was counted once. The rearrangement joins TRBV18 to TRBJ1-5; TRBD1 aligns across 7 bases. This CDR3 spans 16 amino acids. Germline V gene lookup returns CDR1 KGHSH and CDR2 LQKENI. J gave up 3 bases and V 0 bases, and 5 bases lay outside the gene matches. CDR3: CASSPPQGSYNQPQHF. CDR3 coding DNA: TGTGCCAGCTCACCACCACAGGGGTCGTACAATCAGCCCCAGCATTTT.

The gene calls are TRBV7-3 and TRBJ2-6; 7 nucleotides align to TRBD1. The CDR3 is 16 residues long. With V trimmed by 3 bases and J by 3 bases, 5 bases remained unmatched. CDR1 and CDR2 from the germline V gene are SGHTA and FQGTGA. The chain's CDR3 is CASSFRQGFGANVLTF. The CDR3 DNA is TGTGCCAGCAGCTTTCGACAGGGTTTTGGGGCCAACGTCCTGACTTTC.

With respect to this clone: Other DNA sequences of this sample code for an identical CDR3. CDR3 in DNA: TGTGCCAGCAGTTTTGTCGGGAATGAGCAGTTCTTC. Its protein product is CASSFVGNEQFF. This chain connects TRBV28 to TRBJ2-1, with D uncertain. The V end was cut by 3 bases, the J end by 7 bases, with 7 bases between. This CDR3 is 12 amino acids long. Germline V lookup: CDR1 MDHEN, CDR2 SYDVKM.

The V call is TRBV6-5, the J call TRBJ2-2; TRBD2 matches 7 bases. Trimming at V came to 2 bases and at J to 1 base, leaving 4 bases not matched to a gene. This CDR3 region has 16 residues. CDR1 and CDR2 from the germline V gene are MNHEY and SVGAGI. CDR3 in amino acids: CASSYDGGGNTGELFF. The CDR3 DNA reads TGTGCCAGCAGTTACGATGGCGGGGGGAACACCGGGGAGCTGTTTTTT.

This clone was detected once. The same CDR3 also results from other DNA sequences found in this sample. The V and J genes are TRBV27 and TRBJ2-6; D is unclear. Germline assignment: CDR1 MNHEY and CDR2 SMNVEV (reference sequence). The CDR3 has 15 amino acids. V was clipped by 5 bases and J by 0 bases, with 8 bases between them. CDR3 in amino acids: CASSLRISGANVLTF. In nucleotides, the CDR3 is TGTGCCAGCAGTCTCCGGATCTCTGGGGCCAACGTCCTGACTTTC. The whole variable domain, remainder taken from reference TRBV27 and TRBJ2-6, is EAQVTQNPRYLITVTGKKLTVTCSQNMNHEYMSWYRQDPGLGLRQIYYSMNVEVTDKGDVPEGYKVSRKEKRNFPLILESPSPNQTSLYFCASSLRISGANVLTFGAGSRLTVL.

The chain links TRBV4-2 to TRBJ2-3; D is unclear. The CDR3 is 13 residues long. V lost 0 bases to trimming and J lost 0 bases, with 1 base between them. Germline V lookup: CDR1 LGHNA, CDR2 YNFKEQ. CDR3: CASSQDSTDTQYF. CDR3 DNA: TGTGCCAGCAGCCAAGACAGCACAGATACGCAGTATTTT.